This T cell receptor (beta chain) was identified in a study of shared clonotypes between healthy human individuals (dated by TCRdb to about 2020). Describing the broader study: Two women and a few men aged 18 to 49 years were included in the cohort. Libraries were prepared and TCR repertoires were sequenced by different laboratories using diverse techniques, in order to increase sequencing depth and limit assay-specific biases. Per donor, leukapheresis produced somewhere between about 0.8 and 9 billion PBMCs. To estimate repertoire size and how much clonotype sharing occurs between individuals, the study deeply sequenced the blood TCR repertoires of about five healthy adults. For each donor, CD4 naive and CD4 memory were each given three plates, CD8 naive was given two plates, and CD8 memory was given one plate.

V gives up 0 bases and J gives up 8 bases, and the segment between their germline ends measures 16 bases. The germline V gene provides CDR1 MNHEY and CDR2 SVGAGI. The CDR3 starts with the cysteine, ends with the phenylalanine, and has 15 residues. This entry keeps only the CDR3 DNA: 45 bases, framed from base 1. Using the deep immunoSEQ assay, multiplex PCR amplified TCR CDR3 regions from genomic DNA. Extracted genomic DNA from each cell subset was distributed evenly across all wells of several immunoSEQ 96-well plates, and each plate was treated as a replicate. Each replicate PCR for sorted subsets received roughly 200 ng genomic DNA, equal to tens of thousands of T cell genomes. The purified libraries were quantified using a Qubit 3.0 fluorometer, sized with a Bioanalyzer 2100, and then quantified again using the KAPA Library Quantification kit. Every immunoSEQ 96-well plate was sequenced on a dedicated single-read 150-cycle Illumina NextSeq 550 flow cell. Per the authors' processing: Because only junctional sequences without quality scores were contained in the immunoSEQ output, filtering matching that applied to full-length reads could not be performed. To assign V/J genes and CDR3, sequences were annotated using PyIR, a Python wrapper for IgBLAST v1.9, with IMGT germline references. Reads were removed for weak V/J assignments (E-value above 1e-6), missing CDR3, stop codons, out-of-frame junctions, or ambiguous translated residues. V3J clonotypes were defined as sequences sharing the same inferred V gene, J gene, and CDR3 amino acid sequence. Percentage overlap between repertoires was computed as shared unique clonotypes divided by the size of the smaller repertoire. Three approaches were used to assess repertoire richness: RTK rarefaction, the Chao1 estimator, and Recon v2.1 estimates of unobserved clonotypes. Generation probabilities for all TCRbeta clonotypes obtained by the gDNA method from a handful of donors were computed using OLGA. TCRdb provides this immuneACCESS table in a form limited to in-frame rearrangements. Some clones are lacking; in checked studies, under half of them reflect an unresolved V gene, and why the rest are absent is not known. V and J calls and clone size are given by that table; D and trimming were obtained from the DNA. Counted in this sample were more than 2 million clones; approximately 95% of them appeared once. 0.9% to 1.4% of the sample goes to the ten largest clones.

Summary of the overall study and its limitations: Rarefaction of sorted-subset datasets indicated incomplete sequencing despite the large sequencing depth. Only blood was sampled, and tissue TCR repertoires likely differ from those in blood. Pairwise subsampling led to the expectation that sequencing depth would affect the degree of clonotype sharing among donors. Higher generation probabilities were observed for clonotypes shared by all four sorted-subset donors than for non-shared clonotypes. The small number of donors limited the genetic and exposure-history diversity represented. Around 5% of naive CD4, roughly 3.6% of naive CD8, roughly 2.5% of memory CD4, and about 0.4% of memory CD8 clonotypes were shared across four donors. Estimated clonotype richness was generally larger for naive than for memory subsets.

Details on this clone: The antigen it recognizes is unknown. Base qualities are not provided; no much larger clone lies one nucleotide away.

CD8 naive samples were CD45RO-negative cells positively selected for CCR7, giving a CD45RA+CCR7+ population that excluded TemRA cells. The donors were healthy, HIV-negative adults with no recently reported acute infections or vaccinations. Every donor was a Caucasian adult living in Nashville, Tennessee, USA. Blood was collected by leukapheresis, and PBMCs were isolated by Ficoll-Histopaque density gradient centrifugation and then cryopreserved in liquid nitrogen vapor phase. Purity and quantity of every magnetically sorted T cell population were checked by analytical flow cytometry. Genomic DNA was isolated from each sorted fraction and quantified by UV absorbance on a Nanodrop 2000c.

The TCR originated in a man aged 18 to 30 in good health. The sequence links TRBV6-5 to TRBJ1-2; too little of a D gene remains to name it. The specimen was naive CD8+ T cells sorted from blood. This specimen's cell subset or site label, interpreted: CD45RA+CCR7+. The base sequence is TGTGCCAGCAGTTACTCGGTGGGAGGGAGCGGCGGCTACACCTTC. Translation gives CASSYSVGGSGGYTF.